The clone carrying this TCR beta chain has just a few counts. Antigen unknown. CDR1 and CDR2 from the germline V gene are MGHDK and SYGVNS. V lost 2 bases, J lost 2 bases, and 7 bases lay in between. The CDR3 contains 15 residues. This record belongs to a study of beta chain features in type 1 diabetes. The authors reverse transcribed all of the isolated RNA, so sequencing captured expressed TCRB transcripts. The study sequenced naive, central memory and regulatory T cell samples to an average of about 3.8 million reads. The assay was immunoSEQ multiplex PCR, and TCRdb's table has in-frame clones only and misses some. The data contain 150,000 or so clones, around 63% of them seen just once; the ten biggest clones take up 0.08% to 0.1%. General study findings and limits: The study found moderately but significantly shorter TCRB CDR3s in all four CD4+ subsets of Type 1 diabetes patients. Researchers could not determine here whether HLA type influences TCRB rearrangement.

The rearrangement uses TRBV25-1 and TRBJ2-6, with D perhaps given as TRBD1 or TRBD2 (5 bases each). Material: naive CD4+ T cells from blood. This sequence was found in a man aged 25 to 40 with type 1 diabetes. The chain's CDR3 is CASSEGGTGANVLTF. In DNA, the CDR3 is TGTGCCAGCAGTGAAGGGGGTACTGGGGCCAACGTCCTGACTTTC.